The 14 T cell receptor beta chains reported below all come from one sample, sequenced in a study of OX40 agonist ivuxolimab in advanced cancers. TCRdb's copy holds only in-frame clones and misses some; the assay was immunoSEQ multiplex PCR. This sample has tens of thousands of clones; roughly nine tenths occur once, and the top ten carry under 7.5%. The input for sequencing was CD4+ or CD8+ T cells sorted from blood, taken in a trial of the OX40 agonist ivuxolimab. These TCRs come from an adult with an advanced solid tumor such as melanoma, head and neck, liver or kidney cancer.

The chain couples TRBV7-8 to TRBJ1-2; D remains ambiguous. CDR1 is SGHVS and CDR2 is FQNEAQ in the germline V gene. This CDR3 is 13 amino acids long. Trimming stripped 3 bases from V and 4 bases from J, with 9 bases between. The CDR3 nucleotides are TGTGCCAGCAGCTTTGAAGGTTCCTATGGCTACACCTTC. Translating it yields CASSFEGSYGYTF.

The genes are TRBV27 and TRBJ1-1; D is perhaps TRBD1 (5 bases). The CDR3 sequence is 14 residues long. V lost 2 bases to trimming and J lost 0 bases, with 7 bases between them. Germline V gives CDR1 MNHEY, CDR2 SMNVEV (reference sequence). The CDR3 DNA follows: TGTGCCAGCAGTTTACGACAGTTGAACACTGAAGCTTTCTTT. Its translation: CASSLRQLNTEAFF.

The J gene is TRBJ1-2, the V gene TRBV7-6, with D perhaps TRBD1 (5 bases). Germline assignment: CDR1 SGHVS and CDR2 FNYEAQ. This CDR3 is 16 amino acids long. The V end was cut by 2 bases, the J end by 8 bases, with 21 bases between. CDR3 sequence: CASSLYETAGSGGYTF. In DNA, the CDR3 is TGTGCCAGCAGCTTATACGAGACAGCAGGCTCGGGGGGCTACACCTTC.

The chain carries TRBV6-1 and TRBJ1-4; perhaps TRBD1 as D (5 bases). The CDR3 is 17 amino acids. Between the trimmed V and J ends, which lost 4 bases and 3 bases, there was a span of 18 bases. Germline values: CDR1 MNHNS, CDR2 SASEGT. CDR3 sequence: CASSADAGTGANEKLFF. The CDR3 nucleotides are TGTGCCAGCAGTGCTGATGCAGGGACCGGGGCTAATGAAAAACTGTTTTTT.

The CDR3 coding sequence is TGTGCCAGCAGCTTAGATACAGGGGCTAACACTGAAGCTTTCTTT. Translating it yields CASSLDTGANTEAFF. The V and J genes are TRBV11-2 and TRBJ1-1; 7 nucleotides agree with TRBD1. Germline values: CDR1 SGHAT, CDR2 FQNNGV. The CDR3 has 15 amino acids. Losses at the gene ends were 0 bases for V and 2 bases for J; bases not matched to a gene: 3.

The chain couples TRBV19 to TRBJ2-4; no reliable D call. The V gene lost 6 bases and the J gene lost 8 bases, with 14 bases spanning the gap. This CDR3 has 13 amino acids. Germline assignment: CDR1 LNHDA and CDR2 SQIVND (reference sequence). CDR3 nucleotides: TGTGCCAGTAGGGGGTCTGCCGGCGACATTCAGTACTTC. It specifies CASRGSAGDIQYF.

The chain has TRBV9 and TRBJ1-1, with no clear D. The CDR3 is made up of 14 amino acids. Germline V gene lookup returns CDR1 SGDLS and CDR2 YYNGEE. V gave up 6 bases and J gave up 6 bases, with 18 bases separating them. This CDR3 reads CASTLDPAAPEAFF. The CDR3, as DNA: TGTGCCAGCACCCTGGACCCGGCGGCACCTGAAGCTTTCTTT.

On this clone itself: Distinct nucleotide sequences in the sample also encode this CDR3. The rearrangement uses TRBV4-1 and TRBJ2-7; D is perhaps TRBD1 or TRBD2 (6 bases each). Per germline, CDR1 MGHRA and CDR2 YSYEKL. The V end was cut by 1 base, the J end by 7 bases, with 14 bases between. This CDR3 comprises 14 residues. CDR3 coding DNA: TGCGCCAGCAGCCAAGGACCCGGGGGCGATGAGCAGTACTTC. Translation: CASSQGPGGDEQYF.

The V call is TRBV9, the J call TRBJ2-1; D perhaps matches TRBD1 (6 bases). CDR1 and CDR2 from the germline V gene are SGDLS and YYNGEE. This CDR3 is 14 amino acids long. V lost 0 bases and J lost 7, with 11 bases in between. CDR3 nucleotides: TGTGCCAGCAGCGTAGCTTGGACAGAGAATGAGCAGTTCTTC. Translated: CASSVAWTENEQFF.

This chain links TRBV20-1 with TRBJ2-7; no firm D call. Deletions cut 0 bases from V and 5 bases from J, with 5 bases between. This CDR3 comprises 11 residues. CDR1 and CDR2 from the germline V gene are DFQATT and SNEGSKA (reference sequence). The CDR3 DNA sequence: TGCAGTGCTAGAGACGACCACGAGCAGTACTTC. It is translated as CSARDDHEQYF.

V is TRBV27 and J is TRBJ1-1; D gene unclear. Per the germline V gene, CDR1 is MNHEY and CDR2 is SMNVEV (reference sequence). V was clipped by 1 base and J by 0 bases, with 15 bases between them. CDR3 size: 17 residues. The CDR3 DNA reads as TGTGCCAGCAGTTTATACTCAAGTGAGGAGATGAACACTGAAGCTTTCTTT. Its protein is CASSLYSSEEMNTEAFF.

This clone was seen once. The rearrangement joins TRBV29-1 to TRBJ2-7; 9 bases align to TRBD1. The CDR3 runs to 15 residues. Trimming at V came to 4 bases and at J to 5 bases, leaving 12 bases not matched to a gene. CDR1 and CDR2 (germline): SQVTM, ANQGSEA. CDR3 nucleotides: TGCAGCGTTGTCATAACAGGGGGCGCGGTTAACGAGCAGTACTTC. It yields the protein CSVVITGGAVNEQYF.

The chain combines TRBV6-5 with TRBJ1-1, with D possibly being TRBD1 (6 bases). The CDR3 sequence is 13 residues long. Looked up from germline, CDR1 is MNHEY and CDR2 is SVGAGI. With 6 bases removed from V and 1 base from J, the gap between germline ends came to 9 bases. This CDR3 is CASRGAGNTEAFF. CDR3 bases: TGTGCCAGCAGGGGGGCTGGGAACACTGAAGCTTTCTTT.

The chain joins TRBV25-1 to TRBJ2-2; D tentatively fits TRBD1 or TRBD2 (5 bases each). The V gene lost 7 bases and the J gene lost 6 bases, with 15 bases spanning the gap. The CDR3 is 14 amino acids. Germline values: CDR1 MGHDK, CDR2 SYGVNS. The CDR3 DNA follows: TGTGCCAGCACTCCCGGGGCCTCGTCCGGGGAGCTGTTTTTT. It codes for CASTPGASSGELFF. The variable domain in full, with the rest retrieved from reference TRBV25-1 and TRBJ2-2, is EADIYQTPRYLVIGTGKKITLECSQTMGHDKMYWYQQDPGMELHLIHYSYGVNSTEKGDLSSESTVSRIRTEHFPLTLESARPSHTSQYLCASTPGASSGELFFGEGSRLTVL.